This T cell receptor beta chain was recorded in a study of shared clonotypes between healthy human individuals. Worth noting for this clone: Antigen: not known. This specimen includes other DNA sequences encoding the same CDR3.

Findings and caveats of the study: All-four-donor shared clonotypes had higher generation probabilities than non-shared clonotypes did.

Donors, healthy HIV-negative adults, lacked recent acute infections or vaccinations. Here immunoSEQ multiplex PCR was the method, and the copy in TCRdb shows in-frame clones only, minus some. The sample holds some 700,000 clones, about 90% seen once. After removal of 4 bases from V and 4 bases from J, the junction contained 1 base not matched to a gene. Germline loops: CDR1 SGHVS, CDR2 FQNEAQ. There are 12 residues in the CDR3. The source is a man between 18 and 29 years old in good health. Some clones in this sample may be carry-over from other donors' samples. This chain links TRBV7-8 with TRBJ2-7, with 7 bases lining up with TRBD2. The sequenced sample was memory CD8+ T cells from PBMCs. Subset indicated: CD45RO+ cells pooled with CCR7-negative TemRA cells. For the CDR3, the DNA is TGTGCCAGCAGCTGGGGGGGGTACGAGCAGTACTTC. This sequence encodes CASSWGGYEQYF.